The 22 T cell receptor beta chains below were found in one sample sequenced in a study of T cell responses to AZD1222 COVID-19 vaccine. Here immunoSEQ multiplex PCR was the method, and the copy in TCRdb shows in-frame clones only, minus some. The profile shows more than 150,000 clones, around 92% of them singletons. The sequencing used peripheral blood, collected on day 0 of AZD1222 vaccination. The source is an adult in good health.

The chain uses TRBV27 and TRBJ1-3, with a tentative D call TRBD1 (5 bases). Trimming pared 4 bases from V and 1 base from J, leaving 11 bases between. This CDR3 is built from 15 residues. Germline CDR1 MNHEY, CDR2 SMNVEV (reference sequence). The CDR3 DNA sequence: TGTGCCAGCAGTTCCGGCAGGGCGTCTGGAAACACCATATATTTT. It encodes CASSSGRASGNTIYF.

The chain recombines TRBV3-1 (or the pseudogene TRBV3-2) with TRBJ2-1; TRBD1 aligns across 8 bases. This CDR3 has 16 amino acids. Germline CDR1 and CDR2: LGHDT and YNNKEL (reference sequence). V lost 4 bases to trimming and J lost 8 bases; unmatched junction nucleotides: 13. CDR3: CASSRLPDRGGDEQFF. CDR3 nucleotide sequence: TGTGCCAGCAGCCGCCTCCCAGACAGGGGCGGGGATGAGCAGTTCTTC.

This chain uses TRBV27 with TRBJ2-7; 8 nucleotides line up with TRBD2. This CDR3 is built from 13 residues. Germline CDR1 reads MNHEY; CDR2 reads SMNVEV (reference sequence). With V trimmed by 6 bases and J by 2 bases, 3 bases remained unmatched. The CDR3 nucleotides are TGTGCCAGCAGCCCTAGCGGGCCCTACGAGCAGTACTTC. As protein: CASSPSGPYEQYF.

This chain connects TRBV5-4 to TRBJ1-1; D not certain. The CDR3 sequence is 13 residues long. Germline assignment: CDR1 SGHNT and CDR2 YYREEE (reference sequence). V was clipped by 4 bases and J by 2 bases, with 9 bases between them. CDR3 residues: CASSGWLNTEAFF. The CDR3 DNA sequence: TGTGCCAGCAGCGGCTGGCTCAACACTGAAGCTTTCTTT.

This clone has more than one count but fewer than ten. The chain employs TRBV11-3 and TRBJ1-1; possibly TRBD1 for D (6 bases). The germline V gene encodes CDR1 SGHNT and CDR2 YENEEA. The ends were cut back, 6 bases at V and 2 bases at J, with 10 bases in the middle. CDR3 size: 13 residues. The CDR3 sequence: CASSSGVNTEAFF. The DNA of the CDR3 is TGTGCCAGCAGTTCAGGGGTTAACACTGAAGCTTTCTTT.

The chain recombines TRBV19 with TRBJ1-2; 9 bases align to TRBD1. Germline-derived CDR1 and CDR2 are LNHDA and SQIVND (reference sequence). The CDR3 is 15 amino acids. The V segment lost 3 bases and the J segment 8 bases; nucleotides outside the gene matches: 10. The CDR3 DNA is TGTGCCAGTAGTATTACCGGGACAGGGACTGGAGGCTACACCTTC. Amino acids: CASSITGTGTGGYTF.

The chain joins TRBV19 to TRBJ2-2; tentatively, D is TRBD1 (6 bases). The CDR3 has 15 residues. Trimming shortened V by 5 bases and J by 7 bases, and 17 bases separated the two germline ends. Germline-derived CDR1 and CDR2 are LNHDA and SQIVND (reference sequence). The DNA for the CDR3 is TGTGCCAGTAGTCCCGCCGACAGGAGCCTCGGGGAGCTGTTTTTT. Its protein product is CASSPADRSLGELFF. The variable domain in full, completed from reference TRBV19 and TRBJ2-2, reads DGGITQSPKYLFRKEGQNVTLSCEQNLNHDAMYWYRQDPGQGLRLIYYSQIVNDFQKGDIAEGYSVSREKKESFPLTVTSAQKNPTAFYLCASSPADRSLGELFFGEGSRLTVL.

The V and J genes are TRBV4-1 and TRBJ1-5; no reliable D call. CDR1 is MGHRA, CDR2 YSYEKL, per germline. V gave up 0 bases and J gave up 9 bases, with 9 bases separating them. This CDR3 region has 13 residues. The CDR3 loop is CASSQEAHLPQHF. The CDR3, as DNA: TGCGCCAGCAGCCAAGAGGCCCACCTGCCCCAGCATTTT.

The chain carries TRBV28 and TRBJ1-3; D gene ambiguous. The germline gives CDR1 MDHEN, CDR2 SYDVKM. Between the trimmed V and J ends, which lost 4 bases and 0 bases, there was a span of 13 bases. CDR3 size: 16 residues. The CDR3 loop is CASSSLAYYSGNTIYF. The CDR3 DNA is TGTGCCAGCAGTTCGCTCGCATATTACTCTGGAAACACCATATATTTT.

Here the CDR3 DNA reads TGTGCCAGCAGCCGGACAGGGACCTACGAGCAGTACTTC. This encodes CASSRTGTYEQYF. The rearrangement uses TRBV5-4 and TRBJ2-7, with 8 bases matching TRBD1. CDR1 and CDR2 (germline): SGHNT, YYREEE (reference sequence). The V gene end was trimmed by 4 bases and the J gene end by 2 bases; junction bases not matched to a gene: 2. CDR3 length: 13 residues.

V gene TRBV5-1 combines with J gene TRBJ2-2, with TRBD2 as a possible D gene (6 bases). Germline V gives CDR1 SGHRS, CDR2 YFSETQ. This CDR3 contains 17 residues. CDR3 nucleotide sequence: TGCTTACTCCTGCGGGGTCCAATCACCACGAACACCGGGGAGCTGTTTTTT. Its protein product is CLLLRGPITTNTGELFF.

This chain links TRBV19 with TRBJ2-1; D is unclear. CDR3 length equals 16 residues. The V end was cut by 5 bases, the J end by 8 bases, with 22 bases between. The V gene's germline CDR1 is LNHDA and CDR2 SQIVND (reference sequence). The chain's CDR3 is CASSLPVGSGSDEQFF. CDR3 in DNA: TGTGCCAGTAGTTTACCGGTCGGGTCGGGTTCCGATGAGCAGTTCTTC.

The genes are TRBV6-5 and TRBJ1-5; possible D gene TRBD1, 6 bases. V lost 5 bases to trimming and J lost 4 bases, with 12 bases between them. Germline V lookup: CDR1 MNHEY, CDR2 SVGAGI. The CDR3 covers 14 residues. The CDR3 spells CASSRTEKNQPQHF. Here the CDR3 DNA reads TGTGCCAGCAGTCGGACAGAAAAGAATCAGCCCCAGCATTTT.

This chain uses TRBV27 with TRBJ1-2; TRBD1 aligns across 8 bases. CDR3 size: 13 residues. Germline trimming cut 6 bases from V and 8 bases from J; bases unmatched to any gene: 8. Germline V lookup: CDR1 MNHEY, CDR2 SMNVEV (reference sequence). CDR3 amino acids: CASSHGQGAGYTF. As DNA, the CDR3 is TGTGCCAGCAGCCACGGACAGGGAGCCGGCTACACCTTC.

The chain recombines TRBV5-1 with TRBJ2-5, with D perhaps TRBD2 (6 bases). Deletions cut 0 bases from V and 2 bases from J, with 11 bases between. This CDR3 spans 15 amino acids. Germline loops: CDR1 SGHRS, CDR2 YFSETQ. DNA for the CDR3: TGCGCCAGCAGCTTGGACGTCGGAGGGCAAGAGACCCAGTACTTC. Translation: CASSLDVGGQETQYF.

The CDR3 sequence is CASRGANEKLFF. The CDR3 bases are TGTGCCAGCAGGGGAGCTAATGAAAAACTGTTTTTT. The rearrangement links TRBV9 to TRBJ1-4; no clear D. Trimming shortened V by 5 bases and J by 3 bases, and 5 bases separated the two germline ends. The CDR3 runs to 12 residues. CDR1 and CDR2 (germline): SGDLS, YYNGEE.

V and J are TRBV6-2 or TRBV6-3 and TRBJ1-1, with D perhaps TRBD1 (6 bases). V was pared by 6 bases and J by 4 bases, with 12 bases between. The germline CDR1 and CDR2 sequences are MNHEY and SVGEGT. This CDR3 has 13 residues. CDR3 in amino acids: CASSLRGSTEAFF. Here the CDR3 DNA reads TGTGCCAGCAGCCTCAGGGGAAGCACTGAAGCTTTCTTT.

This clone occurred once. The chain recombines TRBV3-1 (or the pseudogene TRBV3-2) with TRBJ2-1; D remains unclear. The CDR3 is made up of 15 amino acids. The ends were cut back, 4 bases at V and 4 bases at J, with 14 bases in the middle. In germline, CDR1 is LGHDT, CDR2 YNNKEL (reference sequence). In nucleotides, the CDR3 is TGTGCCAGCAGCCCGGTAGCAGGAACATACAATGAGCAGTTCTTC. It codes for CASSPVAGTYNEQFF.

The CDR3 here is CASSLAVSSYNEQFF. CDR3 DNA: TGCGCCAGCAGCTTAGCGGTGAGCTCCTACAATGAGCAGTTCTTC. The chain links TRBV5-1 to TRBJ2-1, with D maybe TRBD2 (5 bases). The germline gives CDR1 SGHRS, CDR2 YFSETQ. This CDR3 has 15 amino acids. Trimming took off 2 bases at V and 0 bases at J, with 9 bases between the two ends. The entire variable domain, with the rest obtained from reference TRBV5-1 and TRBJ2-1, is as follows: KAGVTQTPRYLIKTRGQQVTLSCSPISGHRSVSWYQQTPGQGLQFLFEYFSETQRNKGNFPGRFSGRQFSNSRSEMNVSTLELGDSALYLCASSLAVSSYNEQFFGPGTRLTVL.

The chain couples TRBV27 to TRBJ1-6, with D tentatively TRBD1 (5 bases). The CDR3 totals 16 residues. Trimming stripped 6 bases from V and 5 bases from J, with 17 bases between. The germline V gene has CDR1 MNHEY and CDR2 SMNVEV (reference sequence). The CDR3 here is CASRERGRGNNSPLHF. As DNA, the CDR3 is TGTGCCAGCAGGGAGAGGGGTAGGGGTAATAATTCACCCCTCCACTTT.

This chain links TRBV28 with TRBJ1-5; TRBD1 matches at 9 bases. This CDR3 comprises 17 residues. The trim removed 6 bases at V and 9 bases at J, leaving 18 bases unmatched. Germline V gene data show CDR1 as MDHEN and CDR2 as SYDVKM. The CDR3 DNA reads as TGTGCCAGCAGAGACAGAAGGGACAGGGACCTGCAAAGGCCCCAGCATTTT. This gives the protein CASRDRRDRDLQRPQHF.

This rearrangement joins TRBV11-3 to TRBJ1-1; D not resolved. V was trimmed by 5 bases and J by 0 bases, leaving 10 bases between them. Looked up from germline, CDR1 is SGHNT and CDR2 is YENEEA. The CDR3 is made up of 14 amino acids. The chain's CDR3 is CASSLAGLNTEAFF. The CDR3 DNA reads as TGTGCCAGCAGCCTTGCGGGGTTGAACACTGAAGCTTTCTTT.